Given below is one T cell receptor beta chain in context. Clones were read by immunoSEQ multiplex PCR, and TCRdb kept only the in-frame ones, dropping some. Of 2 million to 2.5 million clones in the sample, roughly 95% were seen once. The V gene's germline CDR1 is MNHEY and CDR2 SVGAGI. Germline trimming cut 6 bases from V and 6 bases from J; bases unmatched to any gene: 6. The length of the CDR3 is 14 residues. Donors were healthy HIV-negative adults without recently reported acute infections or vaccinations. This entry is derived from a study of shared clonotypes between healthy human individuals. This clonotype was sampled from a man aged 18 to 35 in good health. The rearrangement uses TRBV6-5 and TRBJ2-1; 9 bases are shared with TRBD1. Material for sequencing was naive CD4+ T cells sorted from blood. Subset in this sample: CD45RA+ positively selected. CDR3 protein: CASRQGAKGNEQFF. The CDR3 region has the DNA TGTGCCAGCAGACAGGGGGCAAAAGGCAATGAGCAGTTCTTC.